The 23 T cell receptor beta chains reported below all come from one sample, sequenced in a study of blood T cell repertoires in COVID-19. The repertoire was sequenced with immunoSEQ multiplex PCR; TCRdb's copy has only in-frame clones and lacks some. The sample includes 200,000 to 250,000 clones, about four fifths seen only once; the top ten take 6.8%. Sequenced material: PBMCs or T cells enriched from blood (not recorded which). The receptors originated from a middle-aged woman who had recovered from COVID-19.

This clone was recorded only once. The rearrangement links TRBV9 to TRBJ2-1, with a possible D match to TRBD1 (5 bases). Trimming left V 6 bases short and J 8 bases short, with 18 bases between. The germline CDR1 and CDR2 sequences are SGDLS and YYNGEE. This CDR3 is built from 14 residues. The CDR3 here is CASNWGRGYDEQFF. The CDR3 DNA sequence: TGTGCCAGCAACTGGGGAAGGGGATACGATGAGCAGTTCTTC.

This clone was seen more than once but under ten times. The chain has TRBV7-9 and TRBJ2-2; a weak D match, TRBD2 (6 bases). Trimming stripped 6 bases from V and 7 bases from J, with 9 bases between. CDR1 is SEHNR and CDR2 is FQNEAQ in the germline V gene (reference sequence). This CDR3 has 12 residues. Here the CDR3 reads CASRTRIGELFF. CDR3 in DNA: TGTGCCAGCAGGACTAGGATCGGGGAGCTGTTTTTT.

The CDR3 loop reads CASSLDPSGTGGNNEQFF. The DNA of the CDR3 is TGTGCCAGCAGCTTAGATCCTTCCGGGACAGGGGGGAACAATGAGCAGTTCTTC. The rearrangement uses TRBV11-2 and TRBJ2-1, with 11 bases fitting TRBD1. V lost 0 bases, J lost 5 bases, and 9 bases stayed unmatched. There are 18 residues in the CDR3. Germline loops: CDR1 SGHAT, CDR2 FQNNGV. Complete variable domain (other parts from reference TRBV11-2 and TRBJ2-1): EAGVAQSPRYKIIEKRQSVAFWCNPISGHATLYWYQQILGQGPKLLIQFQNNGVVDDSQLPKDRFSAERLKGVDSTLKIQPAKLEDSAVYLCASSLDPSGTGGNNEQFFGPGTRLTVL.

The chain employs TRBV19 and TRBJ1-4, with D uncertain. Trimming pared 3 bases from V and 7 bases from J, leaving 9 bases between. The germline V gene has CDR1 LNHDA and CDR2 SQIVND (reference sequence). The CDR3 runs 13 residues. CDR3 bases: TGTGCCAGTAGTATGAGACTTAGTGAAAAACTGTTTTTT. Translation: CASSMRLSEKLFF.

The rearrangement links TRBV5-1 to TRBJ1-2; 7 nucleotides match TRBD1. Germline values: CDR1 SGHRS, CDR2 YFSETQ. The CDR3 has 15 residues. The V gene end was trimmed by 4 bases and the J gene end by 0 bases; junction bases not matched to a gene: 6. For the CDR3, the DNA is TGCGCCAGCAGCCCCGGGACAGAGACTAACTATGGCTACACCTTC. Translated: CASSPGTETNYGYTF.

The rearrangement uses TRBV9 and TRBJ2-2, with a tentative D call TRBD2 (6 bases). V lost 1 base, J lost 6 bases, and 13 bases lay in between. Looked up from germline, CDR1 is SGDLS and CDR2 is YYNGEE. The CDR3 runs to 15 residues. Written as DNA, the CDR3 is TGTGCCAGCAGCGTACGGTCGGGGGTCCCCGGGGAGCTGTTTTTT. Translated, it gives CASSVRSGVPGELFF.

The chain couples TRBV30 to TRBJ1-3; D possibly corresponds to TRBD1 (6 bases). Germline V gives CDR1 GTSNPN, CDR2 SVGIG (reference sequence). V lost 2 bases and J lost 0, with 14 bases in between. The CDR3 spans 16 residues. The CDR3 here is CAWSPGTLSSGNTIYF. CDR3 sequence (DNA): TGTGCCTGGAGTCCTGGGACACTCAGCTCTGGAAACACCATATATTTT. The full variable domain, completed using reference TRBV30 and TRBJ1-3, is SQTIHQWPATLVQPVGSPLSLECTVEGTSNPNLYWYRQAAGRGLQLLFYSVGIGQISSEVPQNLSASRPQDRQFILSSKKLLLSDSGFYLCAWSPGTLSSGNTIYFGEGSWLTVV.

The rearrangement uses TRBV28 and TRBJ2-5, with TRBD1 identical over 9 bases. CDR1 and CDR2 (germline): MDHEN, SYDVKM. The CDR3 sequence is 13 residues long. Trimming removed 4 bases from V and 8 bases from J; junction bases left unmatched: 5. The CDR3, as DNA: TGTGCCAGCAGTTCACCGGGACAGGGAACCCAGTACTTC. This gives the protein CASSSPGQGTQYF. Full variable domain (remainder filled in from reference TRBV28 and TRBJ2-5): DVKVTQSSRYLVKRTGEKVFLECVQDMDHENMFWYRQDPGLGLRLIYFSYDVKMKEKGDIPEGYSVSREKKERFSLILESASTNQTSMYLCASSSPGQGTQYFGPGTRLLVL.

The V and J genes are TRBV12-5 and TRBJ2-3, with D hard to call. The V end lost 4 bases, the J end lost 6 bases, and 14 bases lay between the germline ends. Germline CDR1 and CDR2: LGHNT and FRNRAP. The CDR3 runs to 14 residues. The CDR3 is CASGSPGSPDTQYF. CDR3 DNA: TGTGCTAGTGGTTCTCCTGGCTCGCCCGATACGCAGTATTTT.

V gene TRBV10-3 combines with J gene TRBJ1-1; 7 nucleotides agree with TRBD1. The junction had 6 bases not matched to a gene; V was cut back by 7 bases and J by 4 bases. This CDR3 has 13 amino acids. The V gene's germline CDR1 is ENHRY and CDR2 SYGVKD. The CDR3 coding sequence is TGTGCCATCAACGGAGGGGACAGCACTGAAGCTTTCTTT. It specifies CAINGGDSTEAFF.

This clone was seen just once. The chain uses TRBV30 and TRBJ1-4; 10 nucleotides match TRBD1. The CDR3 loop spans 13 amino acids. Germline CDR1 and CDR2: GTSNPN and SVGIG (reference sequence). V was clipped by 8 bases and J by 0 bases; unmatched bases: 0. CDR3 protein: CAGQGATNEKLFF. The CDR3 DNA follows: TGTGCCGGACAGGGGGCAACTAATGAAAAACTGTTTTTT.

Relative to its sample, this clone is medium-sized. The chain couples TRBV5-5 to TRBJ2-5; 7 bases align to TRBD2. Germline values: CDR1 SGHKS, CDR2 YYEKEE (reference sequence). The CDR3 is made up of 15 amino acids. The J segment lost 7 bases and the V segment lost 3 bases, leaving 12 bases of the junction unmatched. The CDR3 sequence: CASSSGRAGAGTQYF. CDR3 bases: TGTGCCAGCAGCTCTGGGAGGGCGGGAGCGGGGACCCAGTACTTC.

The chain combines TRBV7-2 with TRBJ2-3; 12 bases fit TRBD2. Germline V lookup: CDR1 SGHTA, CDR2 FQGNSA. V lost 4 bases to trimming and J lost 5 bases; unmatched junction nucleotides: 7. The CDR3 runs 16 residues. The CDR3 DNA reads TGTGCCAGCAGCTCCCGGACTAGCGGGAATGGAGATACGCAGTATTTT. Translating it yields CASSSRTSGNGDTQYF. Based on the CDR3 plus reference TRBV7-2 and TRBJ2-3, the full variable domain is GAGVSQSPSNKVTEKGKDVELRCDPISGHTALYWYRQSLGQGLEFLIYFQGNSAPDKSGLPSDRFSAERTGGSVSTLTIQRTQQEDSAVYLCASSSRTSGNGDTQYFGPGTRLTVL.

The rearrangement links TRBV4-1 to TRBJ1-1; the D gene is possibly TRBD1 (5 bases). The CDR3 has 17 amino acids. V gave up 6 bases and J gave up 4 bases, with 24 bases separating them. Germline CDR1 is MGHRA and CDR2 is YSYEKL. The CDR3 reads CASRLGHTRSLSTEAFF. The CDR3 nucleotides read TGCGCCAGCAGACTCGGACATACCAGGTCCTTGAGCACTGAAGCTTTCTTT.

The CDR3 reads CASSPGGAGNANEQFF. In DNA form, the CDR3 reads TGTGCCAGCAGCCCCGGAGGAGCGGGAAATGCTAATGAGCAGTTCTTC. V usage is TRBV5-4 and J usage is TRBJ2-1; 7 bases map to TRBD2. The J segment lost 7 bases and the V segment lost 4 bases, leaving 14 bases of the junction unmatched. The CDR3 loop spans 16 amino acids. The germline V gene encodes CDR1 SGHNT and CDR2 YYREEE (reference sequence).

This clone was seen only a few times. V gene TRBV4-1 combines with J gene TRBJ2-1; 8 bases map to TRBD2. Germline V gene lookup returns CDR1 MGHRA and CDR2 YSYEKL. This CDR3 contains 15 residues. J lost 7 bases, V lost 1 base, and 6 bases had no gene match. The CDR3 DNA reads as TGCGCCAGCAGCCAAGGGCTAGCGGGCCGGAATGAGCAGTTCTTC. Protein: CASSQGLAGRNEQFF.

This chain links TRBV15 with TRBJ2-1; D is perhaps TRBD2 (5 bases). The CDR3 is made up of 13 amino acids. The V gene's germline CDR1 is LNHNV and CDR2 YYDKDF (reference sequence). Trimming shortened V by 5 bases and J by 15 bases, and 20 bases separated the two germline ends. In DNA form, the CDR3 reads TGTGCCACCAGCCCCCAGAAAGGCCTTGAGGGGTTCTTC. Translating gives CATSPQKGLEGFF.

The CDR3 here is CASTSRQGGAYEQYF. CDR3 coding DNA: TGTGCCAGCACATCCAGACAGGGGGGTGCCTACGAGCAGTACTTC. The V and J genes are TRBV28 and TRBJ2-7, with 9 nucleotides matching TRBD1. CDR1 MDHEN and CDR2 SYDVKM come from the germline V gene. Trimming removed 7 bases from V and 2 bases from J; junction bases left unmatched: 9. The CDR3 length is 15 residues.

This clone appeared a few times. The chain carries TRBV4-2 and TRBJ1-4, with 8 bases matching TRBD1. Germline assignment: CDR1 LGHNA and CDR2 YNFKEQ. There are 15 residues in the CDR3. The V gene end was trimmed by 2 bases and the J gene end by 4 bases; junction bases not matched to a gene: 3. The DNA for the CDR3 is TGTGCCAGCAGCCAAACCACAGGGGGTAATGAAAAACTGTTTTTT. Residues: CASSQTTGGNEKLFF.

This clone was picked up one time. The chain uses TRBV11-3 and TRBJ1-6, with D perhaps TRBD1 (5 bases). Germline V lookup: CDR1 SGHNT, CDR2 YENEEA. Between the trimmed V and J ends, which lost 1 base and 10 bases, there was a span of 14 bases. The CDR3 is made up of 15 amino acids. The CDR3 loop reads CASSLVTAWESPLHF. CDR3 DNA: TGTGCCAGCAGCTTAGTGACAGCTTGGGAATCACCCCTCCACTTT.

V gene TRBV19 combines with J gene TRBJ2-2; 8 positions agree with TRBD1. Per the germline V gene, CDR1 is LNHDA and CDR2 is SQIVND (reference sequence). The CDR3 extends over 15 amino acids. V trimming: 5 bases; J trimming: 6 bases; junction bases outside the gene matches: 8. The DNA of the CDR3 is TGTGCCAGTAGTGTCACAGGGGGTGTTCCCGGGGAGCTGTTTTTT. Its protein product is CASSVTGGVPGELFF.

The chain carries TRBV7-2 and TRBJ2-2; tentatively, D is TRBD1 (6 bases). Trimming took 3 bases from V and 4 from J, leaving 15 bases between them. Germline V gene data show CDR1 as SGHTA and CDR2 as FQGNSA. The CDR3 extends over 16 amino acids. CDR3 protein: CASSLESYRVTGELFF. The CDR3, as DNA: TGTGCCAGCAGCTTGGAAAGTTACAGGGTCACCGGGGAGCTGTTTTTT.

This clone came up once. This specimen includes other DNA sequences encoding the same CDR3. The V and J genes are TRBV3-1 (or the pseudogene TRBV3-2) and TRBJ2-5; TRBD2 matches 7 bases. J was trimmed by 5 bases and V by 1 base; bases with no gene match: 4. The length of the CDR3 is 14 residues. The germline gives CDR1 LGHDT, CDR2 YNNKEL (reference sequence). CDR3 region: CASSQGGSQETQYF. The DNA of the CDR3 is TGTGCCAGCAGCCAAGGCGGGAGTCAGGAGACCCAGTACTTC.